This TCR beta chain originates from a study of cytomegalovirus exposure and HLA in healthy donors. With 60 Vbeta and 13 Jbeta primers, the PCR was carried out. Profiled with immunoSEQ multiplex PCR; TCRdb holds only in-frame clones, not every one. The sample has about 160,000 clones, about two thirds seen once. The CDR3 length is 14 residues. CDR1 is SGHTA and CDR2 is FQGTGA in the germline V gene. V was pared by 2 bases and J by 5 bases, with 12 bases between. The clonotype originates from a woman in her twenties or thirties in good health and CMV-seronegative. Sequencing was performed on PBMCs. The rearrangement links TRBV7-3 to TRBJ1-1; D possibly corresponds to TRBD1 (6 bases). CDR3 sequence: CASSLSGGSTEAFF. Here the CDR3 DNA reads TGTGCCAGCAGCTTATCGGGGGGCTCTACTGAAGCTTTCTTT.